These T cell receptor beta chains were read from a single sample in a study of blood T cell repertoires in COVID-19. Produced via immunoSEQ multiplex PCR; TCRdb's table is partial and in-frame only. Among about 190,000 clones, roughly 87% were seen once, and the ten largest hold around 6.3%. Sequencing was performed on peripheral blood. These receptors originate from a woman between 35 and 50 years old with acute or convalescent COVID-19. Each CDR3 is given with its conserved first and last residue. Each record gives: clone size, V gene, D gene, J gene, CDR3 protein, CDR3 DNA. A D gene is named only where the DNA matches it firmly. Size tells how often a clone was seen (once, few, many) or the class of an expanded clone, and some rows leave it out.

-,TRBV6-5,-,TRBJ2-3,CASRQTGSDTQYF,TGTGCCAGCAGGCAAACAGGGTCAGATACGCAGTATTTT
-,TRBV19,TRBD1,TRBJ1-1,CASRGQVVAFF,TGTGCCAGTAGGGGACAGGTTGTGGCTTTCTTT
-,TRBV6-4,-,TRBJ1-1,CASSEEMNTEAFF,TGTGCCAGCAGTGAGGAGATGAACACTGAAGCTTTCTTT
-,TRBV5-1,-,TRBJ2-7,CASSRGTYYEQYF,TGCGCCAGCAGCCGGGGGACCTACTACGAGCAGTACTTC
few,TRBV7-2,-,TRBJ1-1,CASSTQPGVEAFF,TGTGCCAGCAGCACTCAACCCGGGGTTGAAGCTTTCTTT
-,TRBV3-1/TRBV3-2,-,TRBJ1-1,CASSRGGDTEAFF,TGTGCCAGCAGCCGGGGGGGGGACACTGAAGCTTTCTTT
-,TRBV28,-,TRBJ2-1,CASSPRNEQFF,TGTGCCAGCAGTCCCCGCAATGAGCAGTTCTTC
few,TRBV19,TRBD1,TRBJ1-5,CASSYLDRVGSNQPQHF,TGTGCCAGTAGCTATCTGGACAGGGTTGGTAGCAATCAGCCCCAGCATTTT
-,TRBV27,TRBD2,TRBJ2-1,CASSRAGGHYNEQFF,TGTGCCAGCAGCCGAGCGGGAGGGCACTACAATGAGCAGTTCTTC
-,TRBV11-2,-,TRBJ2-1,CASSSTLPNEQFF,TGTGCCAGCAGCTCGACTCTCCCCAATGAGCAGTTCTTC
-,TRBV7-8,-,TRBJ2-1,CASSFGTPEYNEQFF,TGTGCCAGCAGTTTTGGGACACCAGAATACAATGAGCAGTTCTTC
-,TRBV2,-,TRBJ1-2,CASRETGLPNYGYTF,TGTGCCAGCAGAGAAACGGGACTTCCAAACTATGGCTACACCTTC
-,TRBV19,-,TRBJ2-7,CASSLSGDSYEQYF,TGTGCCAGTAGTCTCTCAGGGGATTCCTACGAGCAGTACTTC
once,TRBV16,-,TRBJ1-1,CASSQSGDTEAFF,TGTGCCAGCAGCCAATCAGGGGACACTGAAGCTTTCTTT
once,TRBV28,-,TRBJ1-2,CASSPPGSLGGYGYTF,TGTGCCAGCAGTCCCCCAGGGTCTTTAGGGGGCTATGGCTACACCTTC
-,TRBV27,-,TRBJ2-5,CASSLRDNQQETQYF,TGTGCCAGCAGTTTAAGAGACAACCAACAAGAGACCCAGTACTTC
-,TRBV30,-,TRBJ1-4,CAWSPRGGPNEKLFF,TGTGCCTGGAGTCCCCGGGGGGGGCCGAATGAAAAACTGTTTTTT
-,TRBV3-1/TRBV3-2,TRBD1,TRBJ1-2,CASSQDNRGRGPLRHGYTF,TGTGCCAGCAGCCAAGATAACAGGGGGCGGGGACCCCTACGACATGGCTACACCTTC